The present entry profiles one T cell receptor (beta chain) with its context. The record originates from a study of blood T cell repertoires in COVID-19. About the research overall: Acute-phase and convalescent COVID-19 samples originated in the United States, Italy and Spain. PBMCs, B-cell-depleted T cells, or T cells were the source of the cDNA or gDNA that made up the material.

J gave up 6 bases and V 4 bases, and 10 bases lay outside the gene matches. This CDR3 has 15 amino acids. Germline assignment: CDR1 MGHDK and CDR2 SYGVNS. Under the authors' procedure: Estimation of nucleated cell counts relied on the amplification of reference gene primers. Produced via immunoSEQ multiplex PCR; TCRdb's table is partial and in-frame only. V, J and clone size are taken as reported in that table, and D and trimming were inferred from the DNA itself. Of fewer than 250,000 clones in the sample, just under 85% were seen once. V usage is TRBV25-1 and J usage is TRBJ1-1; 8 bases fit TRBD1. The sequencing sample was made of peripheral blood. The clonotype was recovered from a man over 45 with acute or convalescent COVID-19. The CDR3: CASSANHRGRPEAFF. Written as DNA, the CDR3 is TGTGCCAGCAGTGCCAATCACAGGGGGAGGCCTGAAGCTTTCTTT.